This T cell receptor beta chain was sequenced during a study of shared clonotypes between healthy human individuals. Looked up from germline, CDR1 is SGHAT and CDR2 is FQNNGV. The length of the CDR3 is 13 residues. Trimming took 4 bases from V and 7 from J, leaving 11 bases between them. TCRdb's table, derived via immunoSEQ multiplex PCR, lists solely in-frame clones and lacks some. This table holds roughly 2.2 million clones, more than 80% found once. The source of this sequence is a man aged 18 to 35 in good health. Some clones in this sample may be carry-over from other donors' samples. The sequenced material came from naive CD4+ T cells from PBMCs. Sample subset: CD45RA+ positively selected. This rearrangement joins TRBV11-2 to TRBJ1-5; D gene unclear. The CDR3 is CASSYTVAQPQHF. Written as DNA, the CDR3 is TGTGCCAGCAGCTACACAGTGGCACAGCCCCAGCATTTT.